This T cell receptor beta chain was found in a study of shared T cell receptors in the human thymus (dated by TCRdb to 2020 to 2022). Describing the broader study: The study examined how self-reactive, shared T-cell receptor alpha chains are generated in the human thymus.

To note about this clone: Its antigen remains undetermined. No base-level quality is on record; no much larger clone is a single base apart.

A distance of 15 bases separates the germline ends of V and J, which lose 1 base and 2 bases respectively. The CDR3 contains 17 residues, cysteine and phenylalanine counted. Only CDR3 DNA remains: 51 bases, in frame from the first base. The method behind the library was the immunoSEQ multiplex PCR assay. Entries here come from immuneACCESS through TCRdb and include only in-frame sequences with V and J called. Some clones fail to appear in such tables; in the studies checked, an unresolved V gene covers under half of the shortfall, and the cause of the remainder is unknown. This sample holds fewer than 700,000 clones; around 89% were observed only once. Approximately 0.011% of the sample is in the top ten clones. Separately, the same data were catalogued under a study of human thymus T cells. From that second study: The donors were immunologically healthy infants in Finland who had open corrective cardiac surgery for congenital heart defects. Thymus tissue was obtained as surgical resects removed during corrective cardiac surgery. Usage of V and J gene segments appeared to be biased in both the thymic and the peripheral blood repertoires. According to the related research, thymic TCR repertoires were highly overlapping among unrelated individuals. TCR alpha and beta repertoires from roughly eight infant thymus samples and a few related peripheral blood samples were characterized in the study. The cohort included six male and two female infants, with donor ages spanning 7 to 244 days. Thymocytes were freed from the tissue by mechanical means and kept at -70 degrees C as pellets of roughly 9-33 million cells. A QIAsymphony instrument was used to extract genomic DNA from the frozen cell pellets. Using the immunoSEQ multiplex PCR assay, the TCRB and TCRAD loci were amplified from a standardized quantity of quality-controlled genomic DNA. The amplicons spanned the V(D)J region and were long enough to cover the CDR3 and allow V and J genes to be identified. The amplicons were sequenced on an Illumina platform via the commercial immunoSEQ service. Corrections for primer bias and sequencing errors followed previously described methods, while TCRAD and TCRB definitions were based on the IMGT database. immunoSEQ Analyzer 3.0 and VDJTools were used for repertoire analysis, which covered basic statistics, V/J segment usage, diversity estimates, rarefaction and pairwise overlap. Diversity was estimated with Chao1, ChaoE, Efron-Thisted, Shannon and inverse Simpson indices, and also on datasets down-sampled to the smallest sample. Repertoire overlap was assessed by strict matching of CDR3 nucleotide sequence, V gene and J gene, and clustering was done by Jaccard-based multidimensional scaling. Thymus samples yielded on average roughly 810,000 unique TCRB clonotypes, compared with 80,000 to 85,000 from blood samples.

In this chain, TRBV5-3 is recombined with TRBJ2-2, with the D gene not confidently named. TRBV5-3 is treated as an ORF (open reading frame) with a function not yet certain. The TCR was taken from a boy under two years old with a congenital heart defect. Donor details come from another sample of the same person, matched by shared clones. The sequencing input was thymocytes. DNA sequence: TGTGCCAGAAGCTTGCTTCTCAGTCGGAGAAACACCGGGGAGCTGTTTTTT. This translates into CARSLLLSRRNTGELFF.